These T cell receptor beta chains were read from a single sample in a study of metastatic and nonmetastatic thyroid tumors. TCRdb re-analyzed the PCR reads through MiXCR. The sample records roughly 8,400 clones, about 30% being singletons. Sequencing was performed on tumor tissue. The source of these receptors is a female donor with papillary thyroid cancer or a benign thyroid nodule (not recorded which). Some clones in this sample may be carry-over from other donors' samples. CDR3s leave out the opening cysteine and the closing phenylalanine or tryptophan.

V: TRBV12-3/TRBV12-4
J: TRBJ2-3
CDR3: ASSLGGSADTQY

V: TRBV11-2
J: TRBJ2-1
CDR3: ASSAGGQDEQF

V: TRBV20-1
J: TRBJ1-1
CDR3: SARQGRIRNTEAF

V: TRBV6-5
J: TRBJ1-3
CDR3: ASSYTGNTIY

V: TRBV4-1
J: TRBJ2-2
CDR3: ASSPTRNTGELF

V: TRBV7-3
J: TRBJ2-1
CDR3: ASSFRQGVNNEQF

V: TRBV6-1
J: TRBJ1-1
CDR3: ASSGEFLTEAF

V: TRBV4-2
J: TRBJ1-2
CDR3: ASSDSTGGLGVYGYT

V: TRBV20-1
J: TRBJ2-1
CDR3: SARFSVAGDNEQF

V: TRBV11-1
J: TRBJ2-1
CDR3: ASMIPKAGGRSLNEQF

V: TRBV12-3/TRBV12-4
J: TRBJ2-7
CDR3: ASSPTSGMAYEQY

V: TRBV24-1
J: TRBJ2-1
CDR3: ATSEAGNVDEQF

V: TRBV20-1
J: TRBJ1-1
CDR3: SAAGQEHTETF

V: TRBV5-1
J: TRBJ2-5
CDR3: ASSAGLAGSGGETQY

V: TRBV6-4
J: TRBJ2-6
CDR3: ASSVGQGTGANVLT

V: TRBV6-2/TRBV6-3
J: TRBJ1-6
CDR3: ASSYSGQAGSPLH

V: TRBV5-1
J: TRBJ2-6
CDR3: ASSWAGGLYSGANVLT

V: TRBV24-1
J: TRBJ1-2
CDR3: ATSDMGQGAGGYT

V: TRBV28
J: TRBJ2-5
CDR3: ASSLFSPGGPPEEETQY

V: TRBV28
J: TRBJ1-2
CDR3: ASYKAGQYGYT

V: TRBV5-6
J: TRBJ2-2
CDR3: ASSTPAGQGTGELF

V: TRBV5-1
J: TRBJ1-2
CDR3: ASSWGDRDNYGYT

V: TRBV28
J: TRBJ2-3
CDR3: ASSFSLERSVTDTQY

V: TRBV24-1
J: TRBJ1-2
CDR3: ATSEKQGSVGYT

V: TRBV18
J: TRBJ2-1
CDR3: ASTGASYNEQF

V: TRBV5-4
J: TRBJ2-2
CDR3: ASSSPGQGRSGELF

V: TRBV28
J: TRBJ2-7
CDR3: ASSLSASGRFEQY

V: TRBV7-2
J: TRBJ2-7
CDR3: ASSFDREYEQY

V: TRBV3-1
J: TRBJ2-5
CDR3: ASSQGRTAQY

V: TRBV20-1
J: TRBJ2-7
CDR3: SASKPGLAGESISYEQY

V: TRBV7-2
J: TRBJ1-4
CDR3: ASSFGRPNEKLF

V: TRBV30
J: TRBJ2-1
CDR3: AWRGPPSGEQF